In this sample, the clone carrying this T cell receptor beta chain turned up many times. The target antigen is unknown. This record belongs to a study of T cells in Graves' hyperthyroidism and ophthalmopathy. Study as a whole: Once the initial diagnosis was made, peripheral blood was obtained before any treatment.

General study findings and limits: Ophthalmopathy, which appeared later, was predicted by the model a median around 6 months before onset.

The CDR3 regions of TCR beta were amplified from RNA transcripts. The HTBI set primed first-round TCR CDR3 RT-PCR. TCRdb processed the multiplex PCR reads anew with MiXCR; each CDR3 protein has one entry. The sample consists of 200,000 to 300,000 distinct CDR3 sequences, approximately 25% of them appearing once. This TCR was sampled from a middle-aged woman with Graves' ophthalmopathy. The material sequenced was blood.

DNA for the CDR3: TGTGCCAGTAGTATAGGCCCTAGCGGGAGGTTCGTAGCCGGGGAGCTGTTTTTT. It codes for CASSIGPSGRFVAGELFF. V is TRBV19 and J is TRBJ2-2; 11 bases map to TRBD2. V lost 1 base and J lost 6; bases outside the gene matches: 10. This CDR3 is 18 amino acids long. Germline assignment: CDR1 LNHDA and CDR2 SQIVND (reference sequence).